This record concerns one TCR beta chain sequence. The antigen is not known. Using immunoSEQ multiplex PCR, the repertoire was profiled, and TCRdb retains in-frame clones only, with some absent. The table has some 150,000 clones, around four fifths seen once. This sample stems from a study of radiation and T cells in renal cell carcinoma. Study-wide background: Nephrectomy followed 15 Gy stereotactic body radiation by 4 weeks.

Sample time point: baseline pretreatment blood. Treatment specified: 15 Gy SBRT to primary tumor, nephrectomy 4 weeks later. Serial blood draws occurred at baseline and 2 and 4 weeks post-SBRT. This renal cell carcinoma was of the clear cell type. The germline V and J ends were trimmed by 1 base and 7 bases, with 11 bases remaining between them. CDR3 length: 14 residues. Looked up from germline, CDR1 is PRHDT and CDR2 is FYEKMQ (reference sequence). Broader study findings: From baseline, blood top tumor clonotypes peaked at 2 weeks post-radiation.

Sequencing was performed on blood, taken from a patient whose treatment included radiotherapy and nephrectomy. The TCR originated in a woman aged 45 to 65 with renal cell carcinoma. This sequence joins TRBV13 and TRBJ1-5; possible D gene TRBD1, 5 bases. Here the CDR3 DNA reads TGTGCCAGCAGCTTAGCGGCAGGGCTCCAGCCCCAGCATTTT. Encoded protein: CASSLAAGLQPQHF.